This T cell receptor beta chain was retrieved from a study of shared clonotypes between healthy human individuals (dated by TCRdb to the early 2020s). Study-level background: The cohort included a few men and a couple of women between 18 and 49 years of age. For each donor, CD4 naive and CD4 memory were each given three plates, CD8 naive was given two plates, and CD8 memory was given one plate. To estimate repertoire size and how much clonotypes are shared between individuals, the study performed deep sequencing of blood TCR repertoires from a handful of healthy adults. Different laboratories and diverse techniques were used to prepare libraries and sequence TCR repertoires, to increase sequencing depth and limit assay-specific biases. Per donor, leukapheresis produced somewhere between about 0.85 and 8.9 billion PBMCs.

V sheds 2 bases and J sheds 8 bases, leaving 24 bases between their ends. CDR1 MNHNS and CDR2 SASEGT are derived from the germline V gene. The CDR3 holds 17 amino acids from the cysteine to the phenylalanine. Only the CDR3 portion is preserved as DNA: 51 bases, with reading frame beginning at the first base. The donors were healthy, HIV-negative adults with no recently reported acute infections or vaccinations. Every donor was a Caucasian adult residing in Nashville, Tennessee, USA. CD8 memory samples were composed of magnetically selected CD45RO+ cells combined with CCR7-negative CD45RA+ effector memory (TemRA) cells. Blood was collected by leukapheresis, and PBMCs were isolated by Ficoll-Histopaque density gradient centrifugation and then cryopreserved in liquid nitrogen vapor phase. Analytical flow cytometry was used to check the purity and quantity of every magnetically sorted T cell population. Each sorted fraction had its genomic DNA isolated and then quantified by UV absorbance on a Nanodrop 2000c.

TCR CDR3 regions were amplified from genomic DNA by multiplex PCR using the deep immunoSEQ assay. For each cell subset, the extracted genomic DNA was distributed evenly across all wells of several immunoSEQ 96-well plates, and each plate served as one replicate. For sorted subsets, approximately 200 ng of genomic DNA, equivalent to about 30,000 T cell genomes, went into each replicate PCR. Purified libraries were quantified with a Qubit 3.0 fluorometer, sized on a Bioanalyzer 2100, and re-quantified with the KAPA Library Quantification kit. Every immunoSEQ 96-well plate was sequenced on a separate single-read 150-cycle Illumina NextSeq 550 flow cell. On the authors' methods: The immunoSEQ output contained only junctional sequences without quality scores, so filtering could not match that applied to full-length reads. To assign V/J genes and CDR3, sequences were annotated using PyIR, a Python wrapper for IgBLAST v1.9, with IMGT germline references. Any read was removed if the V/J assignment was weak (E-value above 1e-6), the CDR3 was missing, or the read contained stop codons, out-of-frame junctions, or ambiguous translated residues. V3J clonotypes were defined as sequences sharing an identical inferred V gene, J gene, and CDR3 amino acid sequence. The percentage overlap between two repertoires was calculated by dividing the number of shared unique clonotypes by the size of the smaller repertoire. Three approaches were used to assess repertoire richness: RTK rarefaction, the Chao1 estimator, and Recon v2.1 estimates of unobserved clonotypes. OLGA was used to compute generation probabilities for all TCRbeta clonotypes that the gDNA method yielded from a few donors. TCRdb's version of the immuneACCESS table is confined to in-frame rearrangements and falls short of the full clone set. An unresolved V gene accounts for under half of the shortfall where checked; the remainder is of unknown origin. V, J and clone size were drawn from that table, and D and trimming were deduced from the DNA. The sample records roughly 700,000 clones, 90% of which are singletons. The ten largest clones add up to approximately 35% of the sample.

This clone was counted once. Its antigen is unknown. Base qualities are not at hand, and no much larger clone is one base apart. Results the study describes overall, beyond this receptor: Across four donors, about 5.2% of naive CD4, approximately 3.6% of naive CD8, roughly 2.2% of memory CD4, and about 0.44% of memory CD8 clonotypes were shared. Rarefaction of sorted-subset datasets indicated incomplete sequencing despite the large sequencing depth. Based on pairwise subsampling, the degree of clonotype sharing among donors was expected to be affected by sequencing depth. Because the study included a small number of donors, the genetic and exposure-history diversity represented was limited. Compared with non-shared clonotypes, the clonotypes found in all four sorted-subset donors had higher generation probabilities. Only blood was sampled, and tissue TCR repertoires likely differ from those in blood. Naive subsets generally had larger estimated clonotype richness than memory subsets.

The V and J segments used are TRBV6-1 and TRBJ1-1, with the D gene call left open. The source is a man between 18 and 29 years old in good health. Some clones in this sample may be carry-over from other donors' samples. Sequencing was done on a sample of memory CD8+ T cells from PBMCs. The cell subset or site label of this sample denotes: CD45RO+ cells pooled with CCR7-negative TemRA cells. CDR3 protein: CASSEKFRSAVHLEAFF. The DNA sequence follows: TGTGCCAGCAGTGAAAAGTTTAGAAGTGCCGTACACCTCGAAGCTTTCTTT.